This T cell receptor beta chain is from a study of T cells in Graves' hyperthyroidism and ophthalmopathy. The CDR3 is 12 residues long. V dropped 4 bases and J dropped 1 base, with 7 bases sitting between them. Germline V CDR1 and CDR2: SQVTM, ANQGSEA. RNA transcripts yielded amplified TCR beta CDR3 regions. The primer set for the first-round RT-PCR of the TCR CDR3 was HTBI. TCRdb fed the multiplex PCR reads into MiXCR, producing one record per CDR3 protein. The sample contains around 370,000 distinct CDR3 sequences, roughly 20% of which appear only once. The sequenced sample was blood. The sequence was collected from a man younger than 35 with Graves' ophthalmopathy. The V and J genes are TRBV29-1 and TRBJ2-5; no clear D gene. The CDR3 nucleotides read TGCAGCGTTGTATTACCCCAAGAGACCCAGTACTTC. Translating it yields CSVVLPQETQYF.